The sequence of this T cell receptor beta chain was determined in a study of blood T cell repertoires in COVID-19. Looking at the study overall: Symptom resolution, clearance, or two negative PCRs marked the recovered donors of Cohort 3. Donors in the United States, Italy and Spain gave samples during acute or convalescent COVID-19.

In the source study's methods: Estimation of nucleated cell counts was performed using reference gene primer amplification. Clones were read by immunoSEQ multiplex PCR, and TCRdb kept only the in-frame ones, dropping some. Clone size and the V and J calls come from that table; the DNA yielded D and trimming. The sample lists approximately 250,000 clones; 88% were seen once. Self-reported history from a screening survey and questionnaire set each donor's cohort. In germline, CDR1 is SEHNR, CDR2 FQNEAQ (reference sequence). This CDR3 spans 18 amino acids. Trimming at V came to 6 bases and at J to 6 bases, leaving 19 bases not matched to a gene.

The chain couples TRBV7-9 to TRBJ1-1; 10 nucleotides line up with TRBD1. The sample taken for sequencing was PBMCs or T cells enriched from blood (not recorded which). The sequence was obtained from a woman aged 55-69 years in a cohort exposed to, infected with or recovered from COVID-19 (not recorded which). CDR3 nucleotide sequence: TGTGCCAGCAGTCTAGATACGTCGGGACAGGGGTACCTGGCTGAAGCTTTCTTT. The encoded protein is CASSLDTSGQGYLAEAFF.